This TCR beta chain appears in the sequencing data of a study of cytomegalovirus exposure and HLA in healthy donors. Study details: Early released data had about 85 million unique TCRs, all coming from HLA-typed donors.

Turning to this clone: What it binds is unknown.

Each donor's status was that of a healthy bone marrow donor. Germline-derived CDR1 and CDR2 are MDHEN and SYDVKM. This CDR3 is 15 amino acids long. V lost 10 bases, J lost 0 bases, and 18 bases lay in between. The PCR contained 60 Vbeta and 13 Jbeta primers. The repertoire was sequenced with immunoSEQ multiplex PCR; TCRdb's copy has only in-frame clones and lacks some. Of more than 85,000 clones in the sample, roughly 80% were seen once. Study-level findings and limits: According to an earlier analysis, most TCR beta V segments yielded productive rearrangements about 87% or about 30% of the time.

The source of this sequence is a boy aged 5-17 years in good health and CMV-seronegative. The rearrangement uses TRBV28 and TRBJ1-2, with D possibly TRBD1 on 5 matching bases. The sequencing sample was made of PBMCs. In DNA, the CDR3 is TGTGCCACCCAAGGGGCGGGGACCGCTAACTATGGCTACACCTTC. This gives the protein CATQGAGTANYGYTF.